This TCR beta chain was identified in a study of human T cells and chemical hapten exposure. Study-wide context: An approximately 2 cm by approximately 2 cm inner upper arm patch received 2% DPC for sensitization. TCR yield per sample varied, mainly due to pooled library volumes.

This clonotype showed up many times. Authors' processing steps: From around 20,000 to 690,000 TCRs were found per sample, with a median of around 96,000. TCRdb called the RACE reads again in MiXCR, with one record for every CDR3 protein. The V and J calls were not made by the authors but by TCRdb's processing. The sample holds about 100,000 distinct CDR3 sequences; 9.5% to 12% are singletons and the top ten take approximately 3.4%. Time point meaning: patch test 2, 6 weeks after DPC sensitization. Treatment noted: therapeutic diphenylcyclopropenone sensitization with weekly scalp DPC. J lost 0 bases, V lost 1 base, and 10 bases had no gene match. CDR1 and CDR2 from the germline V gene are KGHSH and LQKENI. There are 19 residues in the CDR3.

The V and J genes are TRBV18 and TRBJ2-4, with 9 bases identical to TRBD2. The origin of this receptor is a woman aged 40 to 50 with alopecia areata. Some clones in this sample may be carry-over from other donors' samples. The material sequenced was whole blood, taken in connection with sensitization to the hapten diphenylcyclopropenone (DPC). The CDR3 reads CASSPRLASGAVAKNIQYF. The CDR3, as DNA: TGTGCCAGCTCACCACGTCTGGCTAGCGGGGCCGTAGCCAAAAACATTCAGTACTTC.